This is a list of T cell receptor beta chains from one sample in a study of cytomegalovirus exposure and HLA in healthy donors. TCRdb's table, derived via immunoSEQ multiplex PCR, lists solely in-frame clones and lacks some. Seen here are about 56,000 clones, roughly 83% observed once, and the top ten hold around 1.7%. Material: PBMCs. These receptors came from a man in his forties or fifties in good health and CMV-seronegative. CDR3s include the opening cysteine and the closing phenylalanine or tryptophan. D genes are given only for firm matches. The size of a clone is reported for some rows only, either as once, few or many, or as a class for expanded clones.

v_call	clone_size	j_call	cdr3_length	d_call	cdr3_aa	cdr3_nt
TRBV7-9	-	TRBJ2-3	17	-	CASSFRTFDSSTDTQYF	TGTGCCAGCAGCTTCCGAACCTTTGACAGCTCCACAGATACGCAGTATTTT
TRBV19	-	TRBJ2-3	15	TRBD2	CASRHLAGATDTQYF	TGTGCCAGCAGACACTTAGCGGGGGCCACAGATACGCAGTATTTT
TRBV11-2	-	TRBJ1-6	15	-	CASSSVTGRNSPLHF	TGTGCCAGCAGCTCTGTAACAGGGCGGAATTCACCCCTCCACTTT
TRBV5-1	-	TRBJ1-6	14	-	CANSHRSADSPLHF	TGCGCCAACAGCCATAGATCCGCTGATTCACCCCTCCACTTT
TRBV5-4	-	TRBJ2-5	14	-	CASSDDSRGETQYF	TGTGCCAGCAGCGATGACTCTCGTGGGGAGACCCAGTACTTC
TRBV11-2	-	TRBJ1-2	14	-	CASSPTLQPGGYTF	TGTGCCAGCAGCCCGACACTGCAACCTGGTGGCTACACCTTC
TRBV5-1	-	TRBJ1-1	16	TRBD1	CASSLVGGTGFTEAFF	TGCGCCAGCAGCTTGGTGGGAGGGACAGGGTTCACTGAAGCTTTCTTT
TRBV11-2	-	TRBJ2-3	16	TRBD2	CASSLGRGGQSDTQYF	TGTGCCAGCAGCTTAGGGCGGGGGGGCCAGTCAGATACGCAGTATTTT
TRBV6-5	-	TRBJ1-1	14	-	CASTGTVEDTEAFF	TGTGCCAGTACTGGAACAGTGGAGGACACTGAAGCTTTCTTT
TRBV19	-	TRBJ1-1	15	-	CASSHAQTANTEAFF	TGTGCCAGTAGCCACGCGCAGACAGCTAACACTGAAGCTTTCTTT
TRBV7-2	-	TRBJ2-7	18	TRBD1	CASSAGTGGHTASYEQYF	TGTGCCAGCAGCGCCGGGACAGGGGGCCACACCGCATCCTACGAGCAGTACTTC
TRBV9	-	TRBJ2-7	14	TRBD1	CASSREQGADEQYF	TGTGCCAGCAGCAGGGAGCAGGGGGCTGACGAGCAGTACTTC
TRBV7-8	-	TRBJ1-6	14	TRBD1	CASSPQGYNSPLHF	TGTGCCAGCAGCCCACAGGGGTATAATTCACCCCTCCACTTT
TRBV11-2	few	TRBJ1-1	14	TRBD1	CASSVDRVNTEAFF	TGTGCCAGCAGCGTAGACAGGGTGAACACTGAAGCTTTCTTT
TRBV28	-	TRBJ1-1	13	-	CASRGRRFDVVFF	TGTGCCAGCAGAGGGAGGCGGTTTGACGTCGTATTCTTT